This TCR beta chain was observed in a study of shared clonotypes between healthy human individuals. For the study at large: Researchers assigned three CD4 naive, three CD4 memory, two CD8 naive and one CD8 memory plate to each donor. Study results and limitations: Rarefaction analysis demonstrated incomplete sorted-subset sequencing notwithstanding large depth. In general, naive subsets displayed greater estimated richness than memory subsets did.

About this clone: Its antigen is unknown.

Under the authors' procedure: ImmunoSEQ supplied junction-only sequences lacking quality scores, so filtering was different. Sequencing used immunoSEQ multiplex PCR; TCRdb keeps in-frame clones, though not all of them. V and J calls and clone size are given by that table; D and trimming were obtained from the DNA. The sample has around 2,100,000 clones, 85% to 95% seen once. Naive CD8 cells lacked CD45RO and underwent positive selection for CCR7, leaving out terminally differentiated effector memory CD45RA+ cells. CDR1 MGHRA and CDR2 YSYEKL come from the germline V gene. The length of the CDR3 is 14 residues. Trimming took 4 bases from V and 3 from J; bases not matched to a gene: 5.

The specimen sequenced was naive CD8+ T cells sorted from blood. V and J are TRBV4-1 and TRBJ2-7; 8 bases fit TRBD1. This TCR was recovered from a man aged 18 to 30 in good health. The CDR3 DNA sequence: TGCGCCAGCAGCCTAGCGACAGGGGACTACGAGCAGTACTTC. Amino acid sequence: CASSLATGDYEQYF.